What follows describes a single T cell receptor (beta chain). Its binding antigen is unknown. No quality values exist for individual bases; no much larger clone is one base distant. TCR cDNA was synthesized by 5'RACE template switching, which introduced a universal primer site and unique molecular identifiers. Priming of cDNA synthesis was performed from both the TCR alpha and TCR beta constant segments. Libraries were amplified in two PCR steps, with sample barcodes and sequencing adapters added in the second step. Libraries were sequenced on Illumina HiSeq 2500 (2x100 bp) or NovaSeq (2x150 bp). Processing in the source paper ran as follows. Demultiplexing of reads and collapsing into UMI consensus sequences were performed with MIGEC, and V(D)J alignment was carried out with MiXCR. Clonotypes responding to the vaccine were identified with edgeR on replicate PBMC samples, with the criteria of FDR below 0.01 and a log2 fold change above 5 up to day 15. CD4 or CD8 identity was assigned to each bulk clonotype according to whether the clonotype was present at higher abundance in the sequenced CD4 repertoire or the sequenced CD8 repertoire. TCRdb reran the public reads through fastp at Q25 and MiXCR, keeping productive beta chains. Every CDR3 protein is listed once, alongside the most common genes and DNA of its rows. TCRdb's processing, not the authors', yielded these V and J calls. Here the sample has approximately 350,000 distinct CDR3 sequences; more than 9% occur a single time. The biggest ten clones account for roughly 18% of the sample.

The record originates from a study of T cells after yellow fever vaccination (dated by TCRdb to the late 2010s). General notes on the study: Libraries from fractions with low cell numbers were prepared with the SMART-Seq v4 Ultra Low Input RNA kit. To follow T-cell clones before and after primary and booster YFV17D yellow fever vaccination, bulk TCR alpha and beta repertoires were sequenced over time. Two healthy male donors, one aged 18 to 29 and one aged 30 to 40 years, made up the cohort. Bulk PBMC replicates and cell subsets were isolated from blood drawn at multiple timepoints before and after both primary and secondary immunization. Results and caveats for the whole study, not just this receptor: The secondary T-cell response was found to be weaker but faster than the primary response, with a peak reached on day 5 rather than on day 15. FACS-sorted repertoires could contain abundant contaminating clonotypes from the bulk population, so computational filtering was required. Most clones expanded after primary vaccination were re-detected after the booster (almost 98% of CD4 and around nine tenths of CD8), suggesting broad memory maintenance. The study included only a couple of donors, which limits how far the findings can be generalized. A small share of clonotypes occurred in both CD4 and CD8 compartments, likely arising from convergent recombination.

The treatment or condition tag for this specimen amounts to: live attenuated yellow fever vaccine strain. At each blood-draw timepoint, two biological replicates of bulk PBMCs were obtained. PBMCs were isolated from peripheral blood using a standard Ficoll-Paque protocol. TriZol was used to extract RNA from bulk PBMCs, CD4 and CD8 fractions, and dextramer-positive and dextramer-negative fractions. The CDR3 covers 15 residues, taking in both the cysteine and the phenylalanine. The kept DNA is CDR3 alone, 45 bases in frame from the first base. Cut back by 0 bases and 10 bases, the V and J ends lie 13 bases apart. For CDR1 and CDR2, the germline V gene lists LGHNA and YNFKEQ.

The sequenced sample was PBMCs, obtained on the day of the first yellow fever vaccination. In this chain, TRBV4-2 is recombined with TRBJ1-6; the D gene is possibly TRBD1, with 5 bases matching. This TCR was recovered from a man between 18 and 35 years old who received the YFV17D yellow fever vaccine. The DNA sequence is TGTGCCAGCAGCCAAGATGGGGGGAGAGACTCACCCCTCCACTTT. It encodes CASSQDGGRDSPLHF.